The 16 T cell receptor beta chains listed next were all sequenced from one sample in a study of identifying expanded T cells in peripheral blood. The table came from immunoSEQ multiplex PCR; TCRdb's copy has only in-frame clones and leaves some out. The sample holds approximately 80,000 clones, approximately 84% seen once. The specimen was blood. These receptors were obtained from a person between 18 and 75 years old in good health.

The chain is built from TRBV29-1 and TRBJ2-5; D perhaps matches TRBD2 (6 bases). Between the trimmed V and J ends, which lost 3 bases and 1 base, there was a span of 9 bases. The CDR3 spans 13 residues. CDR1 and CDR2 (germline): SQVTM, ANQGSEA. The CDR3 nucleotides read TGCAGCGTTGAGGGGGGAGTCCAAGAGACCCAGTACTTC. It translates to CSVEGGVQETQYF.

The chain uses TRBV9 and TRBJ2-2, with D perhaps given as TRBD1 or TRBD2 (5 bases each). This CDR3 is built from 16 residues. Germline lookup yields CDR1 SGDLS and CDR2 YYNGEE. V gave up 0 bases and J gave up 1 base, with 10 bases separating them. The CDR3 loop reads CASSVAGTGNTGELFF. The DNA of the CDR3 is TGTGCCAGCAGCGTAGCGGGGACCGGGAACACCGGGGAGCTGTTTTTT.

DNA for the CDR3: TGTGCCAGCTCATCCCGGGACCCCGACAATCAGCCCCAGCATTTT. Residues: CASSSRDPDNQPQHF. This chain uses TRBV6-5 with TRBJ1-5, with a tentative D call TRBD1 (5 bases). CDR3 length equals 15 residues. V was pared by 8 bases and J by 3 bases, with 17 bases between. Germline V gene sequence: CDR1 MNHEY, CDR2 SVGAGI.

CDR3 sequence: CASSLFPAGSVNEQFF. CDR3 DNA: TGTGCCAGCAGCTTATTTCCCGCAGGGTCTGTCAATGAGCAGTTCTTC. The V and J genes are TRBV7-2 and TRBJ2-1; weak D call: TRBD1 (5 bases). Germline loops: CDR1 SGHTA, CDR2 FQGNSA. The CDR3 is made up of 16 amino acids. V shed 2 bases and J shed 6 bases, with 17 bases lying between them.

This rearrangement joins TRBV18 to TRBJ1-3; D is ambiguous. This CDR3 region has 16 residues. Germline V CDR1 and CDR2: KGHSH, LQKENI. V was trimmed by 6 bases and J by 1 base, leaving 16 bases between them. CDR3 sequence: CASSRPGTGSGNTIYF. In DNA, the CDR3 is TGTGCCAGCTCCCGACCTGGCACGGGGTCTGGAAACACCATATATTTT.

The genes are TRBV9 and TRBJ1-5, with no clear D. The CDR3 has 14 amino acids. Looked up from germline, CDR1 is SGDLS and CDR2 is YYNGEE. V was trimmed by 4 bases and J by 6 bases, leaving 14 bases between them. CDR3 region: CASSFGLDGQPQHF. In nucleotides, the CDR3 is TGTGCCAGCAGCTTCGGACTTGATGGTCAGCCCCAGCATTTT.

This clone was found once. CDR3 sequence reads: CASSLGTGYTDTQYF. DNA of the CDR3: TGTGCCAGCAGCTTAGGGACAGGGTACACAGATACGCAGTATTTT. The chain couples TRBV7-2 to TRBJ2-3, with 8 bases aligning to TRBD1. This CDR3 is 15 amino acids long. In germline, CDR1 is SGHTA, CDR2 FQGNSA. J lost 2 bases, V lost 1 base, and 2 bases had no gene match.

This clone occurred a few times. The genes are TRBV29-1 and TRBJ2-1, with a tentative D call TRBD2 (6 bases). Trimming cost V 5 bases and J 0 bases, with 17 bases left between them. The CDR3 extends over 16 amino acids. In germline, CDR1 is SQVTM, CDR2 ANQGSEA. CDR3 protein: CSVFGSGVDSYNEQFF. For the CDR3, the DNA is TGCAGCGTTTTCGGGTCGGGGGTAGACTCCTACAATGAGCAGTTCTTC.

The V gene is TRBV5-5, the J gene TRBJ1-5, with D hard to call. Trimming cost V 0 bases and J 1 base, with 8 bases left between them. This CDR3 is 15 amino acids long. CDR1 SGHKS and CDR2 YYEKEE come from the germline V gene (reference sequence). As DNA, the CDR3 is TGTGCCAGCAGCTTGGAATCAGGAAGCAATCAGCCCCAGCATTTT. Its translation is CASSLESGSNQPQHF.

CDR3 nucleotide sequence: TGTGCCAGTTGCCCCGGGACTAGCGGGAGGCCAGATACGCAGTATTTT. Its translation is CASCPGTSGRPDTQYF. This chain uses TRBV28 with TRBJ2-3; TRBD2 aligns across 15 bases. Germline V CDR1 and CDR2: MDHEN, SYDVKM. The CDR3 contains 16 residues. With V trimmed by 9 bases and J by 4 bases, 8 bases remained unmatched.

The rearrangement uses TRBV13 and TRBJ2-7, with D tentatively TRBD1 or TRBD2 (6 bases each). CDR3 length: 14 residues. Germline V gives CDR1 PRHDT, CDR2 FYEKMQ (reference sequence). V shed 1 base and J shed 4 bases, with 11 bases lying between them. The chain's CDR3 is CASSLAGGRYEQYF. CDR3 DNA: TGTGCCAGCAGCTTAGCCGGGGGCAGATACGAGCAGTACTTC.

The rearrangement links TRBV7-2 to TRBJ1-4; D unresolved. The germline V and J ends were trimmed by 1 base and 8 bases, with 14 bases remaining between them. Germline loops: CDR1 SGHTA, CDR2 FQGNSA. This CDR3 comprises 15 residues. The CDR3 spells CASSLEGRASEKLFF. The CDR3 nucleotides read TGTGCCAGCAGCTTAGAAGGACGGGCGAGCGAAAAACTGTTTTTT.

This CDR3 is CASSLTGGTEAFF. The CDR3 nucleotides read TGTGCCAGCAGCCTGACAGGGGGCACTGAAGCTTTCTTT. The chain employs TRBV5-4 and TRBJ1-1; 9 positions agree with TRBD1. The CDR3 is made up of 13 amino acids. Germline lookup yields CDR1 SGHNT and CDR2 YYREEE (reference sequence). Trimming cost V 4 bases and J 4 bases; bases outside gene matches: 2. Based on the CDR3 plus reference TRBV5-4 and TRBJ1-1, the full variable domain is ETGVTQSPTHLIKTRGQQVTLRCSSQSGHNTVSWYQQALGQGPQFIFQYYREEENGRGNFPPRFSGLQFPNYSSELNVNALELDDSALYLCASSLTGGTEAFFGQGTRLTVV.

This clone was detected once. CDR3 sequence (DNA): TGTGCCAGCAGGAAGCCGGGACTCCCGACCACCGGGGAGCTGTTTTTT. Translating it yields CASRKPGLPTTGELFF. This chain uses TRBV7-3 with TRBJ2-2; maybe TRBD2 (6 bases). CDR1 SGHTA and CDR2 FQGTGA come from the germline V gene. V was pared by 6 bases and J by 4 bases, with 18 bases between. The CDR3 runs 16 residues.

This chain links TRBV18 with TRBJ2-7; TRBD2 matches at 11 bases. CDR3 length: 13 residues. CDR1 is KGHSH, CDR2 LQKENI, per germline. Losses at the gene ends were 5 bases for V and 6 bases for J; bases not matched to a gene: 3. The CDR3 DNA follows: TGTGCCAGCTCAACACTAGCGGGAGCCGAGCAGTACTTC. It specifies CASSTLAGAEQYF.

This sequence joins TRBV18 and TRBJ2-7; TRBD2 aligns across 10 bases. This CDR3 is 19 amino acids long. Germline CDR1 reads KGHSH; CDR2 reads LQKENI. Trimming took 1 base from V and 4 from J; bases not matched to a gene: 16. The CDR3 DNA reads TGTGCCAGCTCACCACTGCCTAGCGGGAGCCCGTCGCCTGTTTACGAGCAGTACTTC. Translation: CASSPLPSGSPSPVYEQYF.